These 9 T cell receptor beta chains share one sample of origin, sequenced in a study of CD8 T cells in ankylosing spondylitis. TCRdb independently ran MiXCR on the 5' RACE reads; one entry per CDR3 protein. The sample gives about 270,000 distinct CDR3 sequences, more than 25% of which show up once; 3.5% to 4.5% is in the top ten. Sequencing was carried out using blood, either unsorted or a sorted T cell fraction (not recorded which). The receptors come from a male donor with ankylosing spondylitis or in good health (not recorded which).

This sequence joins TRBV12-3 or TRBV12-4 and TRBJ2-1, with a possible D match to TRBD1 (5 bases). V dropped 7 bases and J dropped 3 bases, with 13 bases sitting between them. This CDR3 has 14 amino acids. The CDR3 loop reads CASMQGNSYNEQFF. In DNA, the CDR3 is TGTGCCAGCATGCAGGGCAACAGCTACAATGAGCAGTTCTTC.

This clonotype showed up just a few times. V usage is TRBV10-3 and J usage is TRBJ2-1; a possible D gene is TRBD1 (5 bases). This CDR3 has 15 amino acids. Germline V gene data show CDR1 as ENHRY and CDR2 as SYGVKD. The V gene lost 0 bases and the J gene lost 1 base, with 7 bases spanning the gap. The CDR3 reads CAISESQGSYNEQFF. In nucleotides, the CDR3 is TGTGCCATCAGTGAGTCCCAGGGATCCTACAATGAGCAGTTCTTC.

This sequence joins TRBV12-3 or TRBV12-4 and TRBJ1-5; 9 bases are shared with TRBD1. The CDR3 spans 17 residues. Unmatched junction bases numbered 13, after V lost 6 bases and J lost 4 bases. CDR3 loop: CASRKQTYRGRNQPQHF. CDR3 nucleotide sequence: TGTGCCAGCAGGAAACAGACATACAGGGGGCGGAATCAGCCCCAGCATTTT.

A few counts support this clonotype. CDR3 in amino acids: CSVLQGGAEAFF. The CDR3 DNA is TGCAGTGTTTTACAGGGTGGGGCTGAAGCTTTCTTT. This chain connects TRBV20-1 to TRBJ1-1, with D tentatively TRBD1 (6 bases). The V end lost 7 bases, the J end lost 6 bases, and 15 bases lay between the germline ends. This CDR3 has 12 residues. Germline V CDR1 and CDR2: DFQATT, SNEGSKA (reference sequence).

The chain carries TRBV2 and TRBJ1-6; no clear D gene. CDR3 length: 16 residues. V was trimmed by 1 base and J by 10 bases, leaving 17 bases between them. Germline CDR1 and CDR2: SNHLY and FYNNEI. Written as DNA, the CDR3 is TGTGCCAGCAGTGAAGAGCCAGACACCCTCAGGTCACCCCTCCACTTT. This gives the protein CASSEEPDTLRSPLHF.

J is TRBJ2-3 and V is TRBV5-5; a possible D gene is TRBD1 (6 bases). Per germline, CDR1 SGHKS and CDR2 YYEKEE (reference sequence). This CDR3 has 14 residues. V dropped 2 bases and J dropped 0 bases, with 7 bases sitting between them. This CDR3 is CASSFRGSTDTQYF. CDR3 in DNA: TGTGCCAGCAGCTTTAGGGGGAGCACAGATACGCAGTATTTT.

This chain uses TRBV29-1 with TRBJ1-5; TRBD1 matches at 9 bases. This CDR3 comprises 13 residues. Trimming at V came to 3 bases and at J to 13 bases, leaving 10 bases not matched to a gene. The germline gives CDR1 SQVTM, CDR2 ANQGSEA. CDR3 in amino acids: CSVDPGTGRGQHF. The CDR3 DNA is TGCAGCGTTGATCCCGGGACAGGGAGGGGACAGCATTTT.

V is TRBV5-1 and J is TRBJ2-5; no clear D. V was cut by 4 bases and J by 2 bases, with 18 bases left in between. The CDR3 extends over 16 amino acids. Germline CDR1 SGHRS, CDR2 YFSETQ. The CDR3 DNA reads TGCGCCAGCAGCCTAAGCCTCCGTCCAATTCAAGAGACCCAGTACTTC. Protein sequence: CASSLSLRPIQETQYF. Using reference TRBV5-1 and TRBJ2-5 for the parts outside the CDR3, the full variable domain is KAGVTQTPRYLIKTRGQQVTLSCSPISGHRSVSWYQQTPGQGLQFLFEYFSETQRNKGNFPGRFSGRQFSNSRSEMNVSTLELGDSALYLCASSLSLRPIQETQYFGPGTRLLVL.

The sample holds a few counts of this clonotype. The chain uses TRBV6-5 and TRBJ2-7; TRBD2 might be the D (6 bases). The germline CDR1 and CDR2 sequences are MNHEY and SVGAGI. This CDR3 is built from 12 residues. Trimming took off 8 bases at V and 8 bases at J, with 16 bases between the two ends. CDR3 residues: CASWRELSKQYF. DNA for the CDR3: TGTGCCAGCTGGCGGGAACTATCCAAGCAGTACTTC.